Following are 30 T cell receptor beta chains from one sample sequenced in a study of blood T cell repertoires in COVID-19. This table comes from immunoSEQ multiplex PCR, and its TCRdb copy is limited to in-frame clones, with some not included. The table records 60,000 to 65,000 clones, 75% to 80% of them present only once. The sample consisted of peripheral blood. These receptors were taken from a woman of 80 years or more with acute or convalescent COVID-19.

CDR3 in amino acids: CASSPLGGSSGNTIYF. The CDR3, as DNA: TGTGCCAGCAGCCCGCTCGGTGGGAGCTCTGGAAACACCATATATTTT. The V call is TRBV5-6, the J call TRBJ1-3, with unresolved D. This CDR3 is 16 amino acids long. Trimming left V 4 bases short and J 0 bases short, with 14 bases between. Germline lookup yields CDR1 SGHDT and CDR2 YYEEEE.

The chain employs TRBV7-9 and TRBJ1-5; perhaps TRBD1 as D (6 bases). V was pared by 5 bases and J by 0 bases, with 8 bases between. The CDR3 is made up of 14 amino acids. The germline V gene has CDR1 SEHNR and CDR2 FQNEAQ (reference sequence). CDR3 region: CASSQGYSNQPQHF. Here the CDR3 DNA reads TGTGCCAGCAGCCAGGGGTATAGCAATCAGCCCCAGCATTTT. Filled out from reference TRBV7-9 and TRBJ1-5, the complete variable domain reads DTGVSQNPRHKITKRGQNVTFRCDPISEHNRLYWYRQTLGQGPEFLTYFQNEAQLEKSRLLSDRFSAERPKGSFSTLEIQRTEQGDSAMYLCASSQGYSNQPQHFGDGTRLSIL.

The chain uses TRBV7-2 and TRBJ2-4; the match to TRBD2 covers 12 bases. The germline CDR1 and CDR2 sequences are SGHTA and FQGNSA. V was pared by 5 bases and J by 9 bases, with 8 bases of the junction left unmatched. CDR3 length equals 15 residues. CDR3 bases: TGTGCCAGCAGCCCCCGGACTAGCGGGAAGGGCATTCAGTACTTC. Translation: CASSPRTSGKGIQYF.

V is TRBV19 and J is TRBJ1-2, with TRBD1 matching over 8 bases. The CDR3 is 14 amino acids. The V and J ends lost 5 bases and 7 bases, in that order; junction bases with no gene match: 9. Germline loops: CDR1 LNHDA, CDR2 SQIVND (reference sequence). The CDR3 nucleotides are TGTGCCAGTAGTTTGGACAGGGCCTCGGGTGGCTACACCTTC. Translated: CASSLDRASGGYTF.

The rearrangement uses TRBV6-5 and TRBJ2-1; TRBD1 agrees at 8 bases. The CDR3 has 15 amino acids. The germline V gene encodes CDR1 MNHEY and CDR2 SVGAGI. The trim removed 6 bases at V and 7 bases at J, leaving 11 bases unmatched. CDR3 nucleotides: TGTGCCAGCAGCGACACAGGGGGGATCGTAAATGAGCAGTTCTTC. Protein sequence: CASSDTGGIVNEQFF.

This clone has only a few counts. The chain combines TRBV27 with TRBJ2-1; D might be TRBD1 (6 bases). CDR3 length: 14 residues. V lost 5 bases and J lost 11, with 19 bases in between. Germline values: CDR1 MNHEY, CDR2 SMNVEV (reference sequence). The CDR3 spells CASSKADSTIQQFF. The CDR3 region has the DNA TGTGCCAGCAGTAAAGCGGACAGCACAATCCAGCAGTTCTTC.

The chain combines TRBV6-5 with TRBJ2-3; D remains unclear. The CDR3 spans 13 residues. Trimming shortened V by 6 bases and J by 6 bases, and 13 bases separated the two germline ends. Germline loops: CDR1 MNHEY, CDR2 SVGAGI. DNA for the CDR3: TGTGCCAGCAGCACTAACCTGGTTGATACGCAGTATTTT. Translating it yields CASSTNLVDTQYF.

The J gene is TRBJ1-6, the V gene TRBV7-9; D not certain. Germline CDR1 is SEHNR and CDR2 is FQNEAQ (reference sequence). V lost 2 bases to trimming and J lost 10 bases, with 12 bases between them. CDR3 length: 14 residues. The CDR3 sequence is CASSLHDGGSPLHF. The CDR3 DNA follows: TGTGCCAGCAGCTTACACGACGGAGGATCACCCCTCCACTTT.

Here the CDR3 reads CASSQDPVRGRPDTQYF. The CDR3 nucleotides are TGCGCCAGCAGCCAAGATCCTGTGCGGGGGCGCCCAGATACGCAGTATTTT. This chain links TRBV4-1 with TRBJ2-3; possibly TRBD2 for D (7 bases). This CDR3 has 17 residues. Germline-derived CDR1 and CDR2 are MGHRA and YSYEKL. Deletions cut 0 bases from V and 4 bases from J, with 17 bases between.

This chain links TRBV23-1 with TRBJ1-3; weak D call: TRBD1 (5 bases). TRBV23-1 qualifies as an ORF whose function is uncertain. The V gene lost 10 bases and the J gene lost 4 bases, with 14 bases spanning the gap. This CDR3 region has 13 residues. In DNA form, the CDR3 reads TGCGCCAACACTCGGACAATCGGAAACACCATATATTTT. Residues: CANTRTIGNTIYF.

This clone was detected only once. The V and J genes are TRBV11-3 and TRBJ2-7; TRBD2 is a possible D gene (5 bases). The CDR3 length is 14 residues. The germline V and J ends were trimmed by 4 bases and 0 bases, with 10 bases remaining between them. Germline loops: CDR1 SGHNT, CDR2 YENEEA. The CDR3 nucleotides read TGTGCCAGCAGCTCCCGGGATCACTCCTACGAGCAGTACTTC. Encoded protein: CASSSRDHSYEQYF.

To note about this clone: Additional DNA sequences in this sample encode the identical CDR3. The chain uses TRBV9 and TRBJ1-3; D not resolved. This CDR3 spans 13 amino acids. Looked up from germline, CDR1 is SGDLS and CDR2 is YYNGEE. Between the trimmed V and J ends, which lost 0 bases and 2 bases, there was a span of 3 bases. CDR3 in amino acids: CASSVGPGNTIYF. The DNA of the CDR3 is TGTGCCAGCAGCGTAGGGCCTGGAAACACCATATATTTT.

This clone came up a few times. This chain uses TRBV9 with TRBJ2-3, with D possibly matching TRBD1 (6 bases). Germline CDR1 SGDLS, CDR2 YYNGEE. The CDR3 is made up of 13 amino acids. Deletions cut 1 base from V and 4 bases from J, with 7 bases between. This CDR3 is CASSVRTADTQYF. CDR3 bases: TGTGCCAGCAGCGTAAGGACAGCAGATACGCAGTATTTT.

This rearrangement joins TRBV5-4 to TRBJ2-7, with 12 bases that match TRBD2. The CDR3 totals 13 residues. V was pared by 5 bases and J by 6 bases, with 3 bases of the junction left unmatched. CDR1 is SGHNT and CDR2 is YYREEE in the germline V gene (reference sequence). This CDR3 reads CASSSSGRGEQYF. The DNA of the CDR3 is TGTGCCAGCAGTTCTAGCGGGAGGGGCGAGCAGTACTTC.

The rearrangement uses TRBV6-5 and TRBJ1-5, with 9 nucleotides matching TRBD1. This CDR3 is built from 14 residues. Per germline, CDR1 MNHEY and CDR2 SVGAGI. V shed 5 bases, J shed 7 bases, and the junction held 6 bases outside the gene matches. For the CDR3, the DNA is TGTGCCAGCAGTAAGGGACAGGGAGGGCAGCCCCAGCATTTT. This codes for CASSKGQGGQPQHF.

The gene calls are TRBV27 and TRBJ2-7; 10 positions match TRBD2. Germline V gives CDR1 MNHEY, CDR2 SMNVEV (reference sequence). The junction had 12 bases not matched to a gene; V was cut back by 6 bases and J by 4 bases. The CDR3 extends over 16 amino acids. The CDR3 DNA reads TGTGCCAGCAGCTACCTAGCGGGAGTGGAAAGGTACGAGCAGTACTTC. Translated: CASSYLAGVERYEQYF.

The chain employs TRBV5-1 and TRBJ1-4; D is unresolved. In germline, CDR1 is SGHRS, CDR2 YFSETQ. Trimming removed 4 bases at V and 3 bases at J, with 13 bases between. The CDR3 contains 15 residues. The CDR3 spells CASSVLSGSNEKLFF. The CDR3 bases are TGCGCCAGCAGCGTCCTTTCAGGTTCTAATGAAAAACTGTTTTTT.

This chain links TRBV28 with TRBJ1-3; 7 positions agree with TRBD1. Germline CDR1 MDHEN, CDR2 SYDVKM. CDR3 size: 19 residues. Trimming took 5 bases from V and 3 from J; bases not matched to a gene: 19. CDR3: CASSLLRGTYPADGNTIYF. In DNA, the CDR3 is TGTGCCAGCAGTCTACTCAGGGGGACATACCCCGCTGATGGAAACACCATATATTTT.

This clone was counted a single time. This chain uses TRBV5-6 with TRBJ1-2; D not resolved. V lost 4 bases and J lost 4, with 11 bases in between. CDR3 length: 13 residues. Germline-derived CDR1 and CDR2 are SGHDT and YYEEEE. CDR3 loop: CASSRGLFYGYTF. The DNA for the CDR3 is TGTGCCAGCAGCCGCGGTCTCTTCTATGGCTACACCTTC.

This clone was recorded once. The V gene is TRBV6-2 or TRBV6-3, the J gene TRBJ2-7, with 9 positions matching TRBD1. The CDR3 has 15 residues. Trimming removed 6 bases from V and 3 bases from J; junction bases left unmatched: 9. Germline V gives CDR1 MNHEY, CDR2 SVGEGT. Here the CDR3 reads CASSSSGTGNYEQYF. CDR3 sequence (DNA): TGTGCCAGCAGCTCTTCCGGGACAGGGAACTACGAGCAGTACTTC.

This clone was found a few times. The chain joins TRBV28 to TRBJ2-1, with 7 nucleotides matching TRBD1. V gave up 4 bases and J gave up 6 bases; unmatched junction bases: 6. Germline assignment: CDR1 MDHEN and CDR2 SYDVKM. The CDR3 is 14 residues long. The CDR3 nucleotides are TGTGCCAGCAGTTGGGACAGTAGGAGCAATGAGCAGTTCTTC. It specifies CASSWDSRSNEQFF.

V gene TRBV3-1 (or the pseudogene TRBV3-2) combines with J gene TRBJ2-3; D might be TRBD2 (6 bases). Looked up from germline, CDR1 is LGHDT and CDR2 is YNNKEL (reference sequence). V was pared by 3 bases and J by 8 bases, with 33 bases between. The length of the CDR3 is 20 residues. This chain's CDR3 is CASSQGLEAGPEVGRLTQYF. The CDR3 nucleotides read TGTGCCAGCAGCCAGGGACTGGAGGCGGGACCGGAAGTTGGACGTCTTACGCAGTATTTT.

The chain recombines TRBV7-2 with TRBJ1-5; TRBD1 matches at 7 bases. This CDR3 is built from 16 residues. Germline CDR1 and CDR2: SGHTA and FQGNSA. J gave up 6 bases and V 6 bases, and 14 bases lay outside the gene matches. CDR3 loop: CASSQHSTGWGQPQHF. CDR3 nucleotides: TGTGCCAGCAGTCAGCACTCGACAGGGTGGGGTCAGCCCCAGCATTTT.

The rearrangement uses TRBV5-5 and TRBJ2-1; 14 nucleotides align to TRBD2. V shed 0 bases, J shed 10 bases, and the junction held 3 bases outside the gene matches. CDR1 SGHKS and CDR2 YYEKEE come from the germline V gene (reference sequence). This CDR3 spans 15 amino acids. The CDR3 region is CASSLAGLAGEEQFF. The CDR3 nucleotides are TGTGCCAGCAGCTTGGCGGGACTAGCGGGAGAGGAGCAGTTCTTC.

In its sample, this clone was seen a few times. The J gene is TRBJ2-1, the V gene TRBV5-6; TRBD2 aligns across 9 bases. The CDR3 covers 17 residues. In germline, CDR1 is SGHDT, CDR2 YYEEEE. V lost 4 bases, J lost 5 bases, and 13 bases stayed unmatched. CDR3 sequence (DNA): TGTGCCAGCAGCATACGACCGGGACTAGCCCCTGACAATGAGCAGTTCTTC. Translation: CASSIRPGLAPDNEQFF. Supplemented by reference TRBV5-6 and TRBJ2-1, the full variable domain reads DAGVTQSPTHLIKTRGQQVTLRCSPKSGHDTVSWYQQALGQGPQFIFQYYEEEERQRGNFPDRFSGHQFPNYSSELNVNALLLGDSALYLCASSIRPGLAPDNEQFFGPGTRLTVL.

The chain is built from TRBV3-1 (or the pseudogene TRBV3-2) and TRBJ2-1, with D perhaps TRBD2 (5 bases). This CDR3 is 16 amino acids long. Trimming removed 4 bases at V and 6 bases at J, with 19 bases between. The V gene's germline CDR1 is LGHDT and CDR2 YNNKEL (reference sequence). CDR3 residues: CASSRLGSGVVNEQFF. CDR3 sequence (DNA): TGTGCCAGCAGCCGTCTTGGGAGCGGTGTGGTCAATGAGCAGTTCTTC.

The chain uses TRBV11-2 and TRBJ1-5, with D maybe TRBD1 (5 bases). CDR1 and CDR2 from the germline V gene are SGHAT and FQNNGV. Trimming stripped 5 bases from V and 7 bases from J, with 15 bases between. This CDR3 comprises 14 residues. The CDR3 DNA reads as TGTGCCAGCAGCCCTTTCCGGGGGGACCAGCCCCAGCATTTT. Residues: CASSPFRGDQPQHF.

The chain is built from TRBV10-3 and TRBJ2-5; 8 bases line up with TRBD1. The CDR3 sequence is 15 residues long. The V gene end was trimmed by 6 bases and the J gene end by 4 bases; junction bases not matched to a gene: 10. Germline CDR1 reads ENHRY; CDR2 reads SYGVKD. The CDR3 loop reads CAIRSDRAESETQYF. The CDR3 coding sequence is TGTGCCATCAGATCGGACAGGGCAGAGTCAGAGACCCAGTACTTC.

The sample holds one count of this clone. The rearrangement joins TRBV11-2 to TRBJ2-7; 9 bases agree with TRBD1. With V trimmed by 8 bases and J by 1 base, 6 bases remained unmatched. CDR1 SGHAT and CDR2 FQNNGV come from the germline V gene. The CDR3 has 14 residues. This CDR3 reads CASGQGRESYEQYF. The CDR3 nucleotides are TGTGCCAGCGGACAGGGGCGGGAGTCCTACGAGCAGTACTTC.

The CDR3 loop reads CASSQPLAGGPRDIQYF. The CDR3 coding sequence is TGCGCCAGCAGCCAACCTCTAGCGGGAGGGCCGAGGGACATTCAGTACTTC. The V and J genes are TRBV4-1 and TRBJ2-4, with 12 bases that match TRBD2. Germline CDR1 MGHRA, CDR2 YSYEKL. V shed 2 bases, J shed 8 bases, and the junction held 10 bases outside the gene matches. The CDR3 consists of 17 residues.